The 21 T cell receptor beta chains listed next were all sequenced from one sample in a study of cytomegalovirus exposure and HLA in healthy donors. PCR employed 60 Vbeta and 13 Jbeta primers. The repertoire was sequenced with immunoSEQ multiplex PCR; TCRdb's copy has only in-frame clones and lacks some. The profile covers under 200,000 clones, with around 72% appearing a single time and around 2.5% taken by the ten largest. Specimen: PBMCs. The receptors were sampled from a female donor in good health and CMV-seronegative.

This clone has just a few counts. This chain joins TRBV7-9 and TRBJ2-5, with 13 bases identical to TRBD2. CDR3 length: 16 residues. The V gene's germline CDR1 is SEHNR and CDR2 FQNEAQ (reference sequence). The V and J ends lost 5 bases and 4 bases, in that order; junction bases with no gene match: 7. The CDR3 coding sequence is TGTGCCAGCAGCCCTGGACTAGCGGGAGCCGCAGAGACCCAGTACTTC. Encoded protein: CASSPGLAGAAETQYF.

The J gene is TRBJ2-2, the V gene TRBV6-4; D gene unclear. In germline, CDR1 is MRHNA, CDR2 SNTAGT. The CDR3 has 16 residues. Deletions cut 0 bases from V and 0 bases from J, with 8 bases between. The CDR3 is CASSDSWRTNTGELFF. In DNA, the CDR3 is TGTGCCAGCAGTGACTCTTGGAGAACGAACACCGGGGAGCTGTTTTTT.

CDR3 sequence: CASSVVGGGNNEQFF. The DNA of the CDR3 is TGTGCCAGCAGCGTAGTCGGAGGAGGGAACAATGAGCAGTTCTTC. This chain uses TRBV9 with TRBJ2-1; D perhaps matches TRBD2 (6 bases). The CDR3 has 15 residues. Germline V gives CDR1 SGDLS, CDR2 YYNGEE. V shed 0 bases and J shed 5 bases, with 12 bases lying between them.

The chain couples TRBV5-4 to TRBJ1-2; weak D call: TRBD1 (6 bases). CDR3 length equals 13 residues. Germline V gene lookup returns CDR1 SGHNT and CDR2 YYREEE (reference sequence). V gave up 5 bases and J gave up 2 bases, with 10 bases separating them. CDR3 region: CASSPRGNYGYTF. The CDR3 bases are TGTGCCAGCAGTCCGAGGGGGAACTATGGCTACACCTTC. The complete variable domain, with remaining parts taken from reference TRBV5-4 and TRBJ1-2, reads ETGVTQSPTHLIKTRGQQVTLRCSSQSGHNTVSWYQQALGQGPQFIFQYYREEENGRGNFPPRFSGLQFPNYSSELNVNALELDDSALYLCASSPRGNYGYTFGSGTRLTVV.

This chain joins TRBV7-2 and TRBJ1-1; no definite D call. CDR3 size: 14 residues. The germline CDR1 and CDR2 sequences are SGHTA and FQGNSA. V lost 1 base and J lost 1, with 7 bases in between. The CDR3 protein is CASSLGAGNTEAFF. CDR3 bases: TGTGCCAGCAGCTTAGGGGCGGGGAACACTGAAGCTTTCTTT.

The chain is built from TRBV18 and TRBJ1-1; D not resolved. CDR1 is KGHSH, CDR2 LQKENI, per germline. V was pared by 3 bases and J by 1 base, with 15 bases between. This CDR3 is built from 16 residues. The CDR3 sequence is CASSPRAGMGNTEAFF. CDR3 nucleotide sequence: TGTGCCAGCTCACCGAGGGCGGGAATGGGGAACACTGAAGCTTTCTTT.

The table lists this clone with a count of one. The genes are TRBV30 and TRBJ2-3; D call uncertain. Trimming removed 7 bases from V and 1 base from J, with 3 bases in between. The CDR3 has 10 residues. Germline loops: CDR1 GTSNPN, CDR2 SVGIG (reference sequence). CDR3 in amino acids: CALGTDTQYF. For the CDR3, the DNA is TGTGCCTTAGGCACAGATACGCAGTATTTT.

In its sample, this clone was seen a few times. V usage is TRBV19 and J usage is TRBJ2-3, with 12 nucleotides matching TRBD2. Germline V lookup: CDR1 LNHDA, CDR2 SQIVND (reference sequence). CDR3 size: 17 residues. The trim removed 5 bases at V and 5 bases at J, leaving 11 bases unmatched. This CDR3 is CASSPAPLAGGGDTQYF. The CDR3 nucleotides are TGTGCCAGTAGTCCGGCTCCACTAGCGGGGGGTGGAGATACGCAGTATTTT.

The chain employs TRBV5-1 and TRBJ2-3, with TRBD1 identical over 9 bases. The germline CDR1 and CDR2 sequences are SGHRS and YFSETQ. J gave up 3 bases and V 5 bases, and 1 base lay outside the gene matches. The CDR3 is 13 residues long. CDR3 coding DNA: TGCGCCAGCAGGGACAGGGGTACAGATACGCAGTATTTT. Translation: CASRDRGTDTQYF. The full variable domain, its missing parts supplied by reference TRBV5-1 and TRBJ2-3, is KAGVTQTPRYLIKTRGQQVTLSCSPISGHRSVSWYQQTPGQGLQFLFEYFSETQRNKGNFPGRFSGRQFSNSRSEMNVSTLELGDSALYLCASRDRGTDTQYFGPGTRLTVL.

The J gene is TRBJ2-2, the V gene TRBV2; D possibly corresponds to TRBD2 (6 bases). This CDR3 has 14 residues. V was cut by 3 bases and J by 6 bases, with 11 bases left in between. Looked up from germline, CDR1 is SNHLY and CDR2 is FYNNEI. CDR3 sequence reads: CASSEEGIPGELFF. The CDR3 region has the DNA TGTGCCAGCAGTGAGGAGGGAATCCCCGGGGAGCTGTTTTTT.

V is TRBV19 and J is TRBJ2-3, with TRBD1 matching 7 bases. The CDR3 is 16 residues long. Germline-derived CDR1 and CDR2 are LNHDA and SQIVND (reference sequence). Trimming removed 5 bases from V and 0 bases from J; junction bases left unmatched: 8. The CDR3 nucleotides are TGTGCCAGTAGTCTGAGGACAGGACTGAGCACAGATACGCAGTATTTT. This translates into CASSLRTGLSTDTQYF.

The gene calls are TRBV6-6 and TRBJ2-7, with 8 positions matching TRBD2. After removal of 6 bases from V and 3 bases from J, the junction contained 4 bases not matched to a gene. This CDR3 is built from 13 residues. Germline loops: CDR1 MNHNY, CDR2 SVGAGI (reference sequence). The CDR3 bases are TGTGCCAGCAGCCCCCGGGGGGGCTACGAGCAGTACTTC. This translates into CASSPRGGYEQYF.

The chain joins TRBV28 to TRBJ1-1; D is perhaps TRBD1 (6 bases). The length of the CDR3 is 16 residues. V was pared by 8 bases and J by 0 bases, with 19 bases between. Germline values: CDR1 MDHEN, CDR2 SYDVKM. DNA of the CDR3: TGTGCCAGCGGGGGGGCAGGGGTTACCGTGAACACTGAAGCTTTCTTT. This sequence encodes CASGGAGVTVNTEAFF. Based on the CDR3 plus reference TRBV28 and TRBJ1-1, the full variable domain is DVKVTQSSRYLVKRTGEKVFLECVQDMDHENMFWYRQDPGLGLRLIYFSYDVKMKEKGDIPEGYSVSREKKERFSLILESASTNQTSMYLCASGGAGVTVNTEAFFGQGTRLTVV.

The rearrangement links TRBV7-9 to TRBJ2-7; D is perhaps TRBD2 (6 bases). Trimming shortened V by 6 bases and J by 0 bases, and 15 bases separated the two germline ends. CDR1 SEHNR and CDR2 FQNEAQ come from the germline V gene (reference sequence). This CDR3 region has 15 residues. As DNA, the CDR3 is TGTGCCAGCAGGATGGGGGACTCTAGCTCCTACGAGCAGTACTTC. It is translated as CASRMGDSSSYEQYF. The complete variable domain, with remaining parts taken from reference TRBV7-9 and TRBJ2-7, reads DTGVSQNPRHKITKRGQNVTFRCDPISEHNRLYWYRQTLGQGPEFLTYFQNEAQLEKSRLLSDRFSAERPKGSFSTLEIQRTEQGDSAMYLCASRMGDSSSYEQYFGPGTRLTVT.

The J gene is TRBJ2-5, the V gene TRBV5-1; possibly TRBD1 for D (7 bases). CDR1 is SGHRS, CDR2 YFSETQ, per germline. The CDR3 totals 14 residues. Trimming cost V 4 bases and J 5 bases, with 15 bases left between them. The CDR3 loop reads CASSPGQEGETQYF. CDR3 coding DNA: TGCGCCAGCAGCCCTGGACAGGAGGGGGAGACCCAGTACTTC. The whole variable domain, filled in from reference TRBV5-1 and TRBJ2-5, reads KAGVTQTPRYLIKTRGQQVTLSCSPISGHRSVSWYQQTPGQGLQFLFEYFSETQRNKGNFPGRFSGRQFSNSRSEMNVSTLELGDSALYLCASSPGQEGETQYFGPGTRLLVL.

The rearrangement uses TRBV5-8 and TRBJ2-2, with TRBD2 as a possible D gene (5 bases). Germline V gene sequence: CDR1 SGHTS, CDR2 YDEGEE. The CDR3 contains 16 residues. The ends were cut back, 4 bases at V and 2 bases at J, with 15 bases in the middle. The CDR3 loop is CASSGPGGSNTGELFF. The CDR3 DNA reads TGTGCCAGCAGCGGACCCGGAGGCTCCAACACCGGGGAGCTGTTTTTT.

This CDR3 is CASSLGDRTSYNEQFF. CDR3 nucleotide sequence: TGTGCCAGCAGCTTAGGGGACAGAACCTCCTACAATGAGCAGTTCTTC. The V call is TRBV7-2, the J call TRBJ2-1; 7 nucleotides agree with TRBD1. CDR3 length: 16 residues. CDR1 is SGHTA and CDR2 is FQGNSA in the germline V gene. V shed 1 base, J shed 0 bases, and the junction held 3 bases outside the gene matches.

The V and J genes are TRBV19 and TRBJ2-1, with a weak D call TRBD1 (8 bases). V shed 5 bases and J shed 7 bases, with 18 bases lying between them. Germline-derived CDR1 and CDR2 are LNHDA and SQIVND (reference sequence). The CDR3 is 15 residues long. CDR3 region: CASSLGGTGKNEQFF. The CDR3, as DNA: TGTGCCAGTAGTTTGGGGGGGACAGGTAAGAATGAGCAGTTCTTC.

This chain uses TRBV28 with TRBJ2-6, with D unclear. This CDR3 comprises 16 residues. CDR1 is MDHEN and CDR2 is SYDVKM in the germline V gene. V was trimmed by 5 bases and J by 0 bases, leaving 11 bases between them. The CDR3 protein is CASSPPLSSGANVLTF. In DNA form, the CDR3 reads TGTGCCAGCAGTCCCCCCCTGAGCTCTGGGGCCAACGTCCTGACTTTC.

CDR3 residues: CASRGAGEGLSYNEQFF. The CDR3 DNA reads as TGTGCCAGCAGGGGAGCGGGAGAAGGTTTGTCCTACAATGAGCAGTTCTTC. The chain has TRBV5-4 and TRBJ2-1; TRBD2 aligns across 8 bases. This CDR3 comprises 17 residues. CDR1 and CDR2 from the germline V gene are SGHNT and YYREEE (reference sequence). V was clipped by 5 bases and J by 1 base; unmatched bases: 11.

J is TRBJ2-5 and V is TRBV7-2; a possible D gene is TRBD1 (6 bases). Germline CDR1 is SGHTA and CDR2 is FQGNSA. The ends were cut back, 1 base at V and 4 bases at J, with 13 bases in the middle. This CDR3 region has 15 residues. The CDR3 here is CASSLGQGRVETQYF. For the CDR3, the DNA is TGTGCCAGCAGCTTAGGCCAGGGGCGGGTAGAGACCCAGTACTTC.